This T cell receptor beta chain was retrieved from a study of identical twins. Study findings and constraints: Insertions were fewer in abundant cord blood beta clonotypes, whereas memory repertoires showed none of this pattern. Cross-sectional statistics, not tracking of the same donors, supported the conclusions.

Of note for this clonotype: Its antigen is unidentified.

Via MiXCR, TCRdb re-called the 5' RACE reads, giving one row per CDR3 protein. The table has around 650,000 distinct CDR3 sequences, roughly 7.1% seen once. Trimming cost V 6 bases and J 0 bases; bases outside gene matches: 7. This CDR3 spans 14 amino acids. Germline values: CDR1 SQVTM, CDR2 ANQGSEA. With no exceptions, donors were healthy Caucasians. The data were also submitted as part of a second study, on yellow fever vaccine responses in identical twins.

Sequenced sample: PBMCs. This receptor was obtained from a woman aged 18-29 years in good health. The chain couples TRBV29-1 to TRBJ1-2; 7 nucleotides align to TRBD1. The CDR3 sequence is CSVTTGYTNYGYTF. In DNA, the CDR3 is TGCAGCGTGACGACAGGGTACACTAACTATGGCTACACCTTC. Full variable domain (missing parts from reference TRBV29-1 and TRBJ1-2): SAVISQKPSRDICQRGTSLTIQCQVDSQVTMMFWYRQQPGQSLTLIATANQGSEATYESGFVIDKFPISRPNLTFSTLTVSNMSPEDSSIYLCSVTTGYTNYGYTFGSGTRLTVV.